This TCR beta chain originates from a study of prognosis after radiotherapy for stage I lung cancer. At the level of the study: The non-small cell lung cancer patients were all considered medically inoperable, with comorbidities accounting for this in 12 of them.

This clonotype was detected a few times. Genomic DNA was subjected to two-round multiplex PCR for amplification of TCR beta CDR3. Gene-specific primers for each TRBV and TRBJ gene drove first-round PCR. Universal primers were used in the second PCR round. TCRdb re-called the multiplex PCR reads with MiXCR, one entry per CDR3 protein. The data show about 31,000 distinct CDR3 sequences, about 42% seen once. The germline V gene has CDR1 SNHLY and CDR2 FYNNEI. The CDR3 runs to 14 residues. With 4 bases clipped from V and 4 bases from J, the junction kept 3 bases outside the gene matches. The TCR originated in a donor of 50 years or more with non-small cell lung cancer. The J gene is TRBJ2-3, the V gene TRBV2; 9 bases agree with TRBD2. This sample comprised PBMCs, obtained before or after stereotactic body radiation therapy (not recorded which). The CDR3 region has the DNA TGTGCCAGCAGTGTACTAGCGGGCGCAGATACGCAGTATTTT. This translates into CASSVLAGADTQYF.